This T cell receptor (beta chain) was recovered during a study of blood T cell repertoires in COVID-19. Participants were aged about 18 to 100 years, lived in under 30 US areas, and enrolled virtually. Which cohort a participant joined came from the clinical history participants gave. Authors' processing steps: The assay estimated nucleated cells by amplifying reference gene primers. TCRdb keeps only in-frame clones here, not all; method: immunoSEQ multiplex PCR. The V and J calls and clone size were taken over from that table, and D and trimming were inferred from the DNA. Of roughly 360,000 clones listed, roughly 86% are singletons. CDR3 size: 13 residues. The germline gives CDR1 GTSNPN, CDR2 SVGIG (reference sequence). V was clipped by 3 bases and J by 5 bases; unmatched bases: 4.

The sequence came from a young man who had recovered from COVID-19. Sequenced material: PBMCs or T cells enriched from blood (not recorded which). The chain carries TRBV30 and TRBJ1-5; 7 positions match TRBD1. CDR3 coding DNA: TGTGCCTGGAGCAGGGGGGATCATCAGCCCCAGCATTTT. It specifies CAWSRGDHQPQHF.